A selection of T cell receptor beta chains follows, all from one sample in a study of OX40 agonist ivuxolimab in advanced cancers. Repertoires were generated with immunoSEQ multiplex PCR, while TCRdb's copy carries only in-frame clones and drops some. In the table there are around 50,000 clones, approximately 85% of which are singletons. Sequenced material: CD4+ or CD8+ T cells sorted from blood, taken in a trial of the OX40 agonist ivuxolimab. The receptors shown here come from an adult with an advanced solid tumor such as melanoma, head and neck, liver or kidney cancer. Both conserved end residues are part of each CDR3. Each record gives: V gene, J gene, D gene, clone size, CDR3 DNA, CDR3 protein. D genes are given only for firm matches. Part of the rows lack a size; the others show once, few, many or a class for expanded clones.

TRBV4-3	TRBJ2-1	.	once	TGCGCCAGCAGCCAAGTCGGACGGGAGATCAATGAGCAGTTCTTC	CASSQVGREINEQFF
TRBV28	TRBJ2-5	.	.	TGTGCCAGCAGCCCCCCCGGGGGCGGAAAGACCCAGTACTTC	CASSPPGGGKTQYF
TRBV19	TRBJ1-2	.	.	TGTGCCAGTACCTTAGGGCCCTTTGTTGGGGGCTACACCTTC	CASTLGPFVGGYTF
TRBV5-4	TRBJ1-2	.	.	TGTGCCAGCAGCCCACAGGGAGGGTATAACTATGGCTACACCTTC	CASSPQGGYNYGYTF
TRBV5-6	TRBJ2-5	.	.	TGTGCCAGCAGCTTGTGGACAACAGAAGAGACCCAGTACTTC	CASSLWTTEETQYF
TRBV5-1	TRBJ2-5	.	.	TGCGCCAGCAGACGTGACTTACAAGAGACCCAGTACTTC	CASRRDLQETQYF
TRBV7-8	TRBJ1-2	.	.	TGTGCCAGCAGCTTAGCGCTAACCGGGAACTATGGCTACACCTTC	CASSLALTGNYGYTF
TRBV10-2	TRBJ2-1	TRBD2	few	TGCGCCAGCAGTGACCTCTCAGCCGGGACTAGCGGGAGTGAGCAGTTCTTC	CASSDLSAGTSGSEQFF
TRBV9	TRBJ1-1	.	.	TGTGCCAGCAGCCAACTTACAGGCGGCACTGAAGCTTTCTTT	CASSQLTGGTEAFF
TRBV7-2	TRBJ2-7	TRBD2	.	TGTGCCAGCAGTTCGACTAGCGGGACCTACGAGCAGTACTTC	CASSSTSGTYEQYF
TRBV19	TRBJ2-1	.	.	TGTGCCAGTGTCGGGGGCGGAAGCTCCTACAATGAGCAGTTCTTC	CASVGGGSSYNEQFF
TRBV7-9	TRBJ1-1	.	.	TGTGCCAGCAGCTCACTCAGGGCAGTGAACACTGAAGCTTTCTTT	CASSSLRAVNTEAFF
TRBV21-1	TRBJ2-1	.	.	TGTGCCAGCAGCCAGGGCAGACTAGCTAAATACAATGAGCAGTTCTTC	CASSQGRLAKYNEQFF
TRBV29-1	TRBJ2-3	.	.	TGCAGCGTTAGGACCTCCCCGGGTACGCAGTATTTT	CSVRTSPGTQYF
TRBV28	TRBJ1-5	.	.	TGTGCCAGCAGTTTGGGAACCCGTGGCCAACATTTT	CASSLGTRGQHF
TRBV19	TRBJ1-5	.	.	TGTGCCAGTAGTTCCCAGAGGGGACTTAGCAATCAGCCCCAGCATTTT	CASSSQRGLSNQPQHF
TRBV4-1	TRBJ2-7	TRBD1	.	TGCGCCAGCAGCCAAGGGACAGGGGGCATCATCTCCTACGAGCAGTACTTC	CASSQGTGGIISYEQYF
TRBV28	TRBJ1-2	.	.	TGTGCCAGCAGTTTAAACAGCTATGGCTACACCTTC	CASSLNSYGYTF
TRBV19	TRBJ2-6	TRBD1	.	TGTGCCAGTAGTGAGACAGGGGACCCCTCTGGGGCCAACGTCCTGACTTTC	CASSETGDPSGANVLTF
TRBV28	TRBJ2-7	TRBD2	.	TGTGCCAGCAGCCTAGCGGGAGACTTGGGCGAGCAGTACTTC	CASSLAGDLGEQYF
TRBV19	TRBJ1-2	.	.	TGTGCCAGTAGCATGACCGTGGGATATGACTATGGCTACACCTTC	CASSMTVGYDYGYTF
TRBV5-1	TRBJ1-4	.	few	TGCGCCACCTCGAGAGGACCTAATGAAAAACTGTTTTTT	CATSRGPNEKLFF
TRBV5-1	TRBJ1-2	.	few	TGCGCCAGCAGCTTGGGCATCTTGGGACATATTGAGCTTAACTATGGCTACACCTTC	CASSLGILGHIELNYGYTF
TRBV6-5	TRBJ1-4	.	medium-sized	TGTGCCAGCTCCTACCTGGGAGCGGGAAATGAAAAACTGTTTTTT	CASSYLGAGNEKLFF
TRBV5-1	TRBJ2-3	TRBD2	.	TGCGCCAGCAGCTCGATGACTAGCGGGAGCACAGATACGCAGTATTTT	CASSSMTSGSTDTQYF
TRBV21-1	TRBJ2-7	.	once	TGTGCCAGCAGCAAAGCTGGTAGCGGGAGGCTCTTCTCCTACGAGCAGTACTTC	CASSKAGSGRLFSYEQYF
TRBV6-5	TRBJ2-5	TRBD2	.	TGTGCCAGCAGTTCCGGGGAGGGGCAGACCCAGTACTTC	CASSSGEGQTQYF
TRBV28	TRBJ2-7	.	.	TGTGCCAGCAGTCTTTCTGGACTAGGGGGAGAGCAGTACTTC	CASSLSGLGGEQYF
TRBV6-1	TRBJ2-7	.	.	TGTGCCAGCAGCTACATCTACGAGCAGTACTTC	CASSYIYEQYF
TRBV4-1	TRBJ2-1	TRBD2	.	TGCGCCAGCAGCCGCGGGAGCGGCGGGGACAATGAGCAGTTCTTC	CASSRGSGGDNEQFF
TRBV6-5	TRBJ2-1	TRBD1	.	TGTGCCAGCAGTTCATGGACAGGGATGTCCTACAATGAGCAGTTCTTC	CASSSWTGMSYNEQFF
TRBV19	TRBJ1-5	.	.	TGTGCCAGTAGTATAATAGCGGAGTCGAGTCAGCCCCAGCATTTT	CASSIIAESSQPQHF
TRBV28	TRBJ1-4	TRBD1	few	TGTGCCAGCAGTCGGGACAGGGTTCGTGAAAAACTGTTTTTT	CASSRDRVREKLFF
TRBV6-4	TRBJ1-2	.	.	TGTGCCAGCAGTGAAGACGGCAGGGGTTATGGCTACACCTTC	CASSEDGRGYGYTF
TRBV5-4	TRBJ2-1	.	.	TGTGCCAGCAGCTCCCAGGGAAGTATCGATGAGCAGTTCTTC	CASSSQGSIDEQFF
TRBV9	TRBJ2-3	.	.	TGTGCCAGCAGCGGAGGGACACGCAGCACAGATACGCAGTATTTT	CASSGGTRSTDTQYF
TRBV2	TRBJ2-1	TRBD2	.	TGTGCCAGCAGATCCGGACTAGCGGGCTTGGGAAATGAGCAGTTCTTC	CASRSGLAGLGNEQFF
TRBV9	TRBJ1-2	TRBD1	.	TGTGCCAGCAGCGTAGACGGTACAGGGGGAAACTATGGCTACACCTTC	CASSVDGTGGNYGYTF
TRBV15	TRBJ2-5	.	.	TGTGCCACCAGCAGAGATCTCAACAACCAAGAGACCCAGTACTTC	CATSRDLNNQETQYF
TRBV27	TRBJ2-3	.	.	TGTGCCAGCAGTTTATCGGACAGAGTTTACACAGATACGCAGTATTTT	CASSLSDRVYTDTQYF
TRBV2	TRBJ2-3	TRBD2	.	TGTGCCAGCACCGGGACTAGCGGGACGGATACGCAGTATTTT	CASTGTSGTDTQYF
TRBV27	TRBJ2-3	.	.	TGTGCCAGCACCCCGCAGGGTTGGGGCACAGATACGCAGTATTTT	CASTPQGWGTDTQYF